This TCR beta chain is drawn from a study of cytomegalovirus exposure and HLA in healthy donors. Study findings and constraints: Reports described diagnosis of cytomegalovirus status by the classifier as highly specific and sensitive. Altogether, 164 TCR beta chains were recorded as cytomegalovirus-associated.

Here immunoSEQ multiplex PCR was the method, and the copy in TCRdb shows in-frame clones only, minus some. Of approximately 64,000 clones listed, 80% to 90% are singletons. While the first cohort had 500 to 700 subjects, the donors belonged to the separate validation cohort of 100 to 150 subjects. Germline assignment: CDR1 ENHRY and CDR2 SYGVKD. This CDR3 has 17 amino acids. With V trimmed by 0 bases and J by 7 bases, 14 bases remained unmatched. Comment on this clone: Its cognate antigen is unknown.

This TCR was recovered from a woman in her late teens or twenties in good health and CMV-seronegative. The V gene is TRBV10-3, the J gene TRBJ2-7; 8 bases fit TRBD1. Sequenced material: PBMCs. The CDR3 region has the DNA TGTGCCATCAGTGAGTCGAATATTGGGACCAGGGGGCGGGAGCAGTACTTC. It specifies CAISESNIGTRGREQYF.